The 7 T cell receptor beta chains reported below all come from one sample, sequenced in a study of regulatory T cells in long-lasting Graves disease. Noted time point: newly diagnosed GD, antithyroid drugs for less than 3 months. Generation of the TCR library employed RNA extracted from PBMCs. Building of the TCR beta libraries involved iRepertoire HTBI primers and Arm-PCR of CDR3 regions. One entry per CDR3 protein, called by TCRdb with MiXCR from the multiplex PCR reads. The sample consists of around 400,000 distinct CDR3 sequences, around 16% of them appearing once. Sequences were derived from peripheral blood mononuclear cells (PBMCs), sampled at new diagnosis, from a patient treated with antithyroid drugs. Receptors originate from a female donor with Graves disease.

V gene TRBV5-1 combines with J gene TRBJ2-5, with D perhaps assigned TRBD1 or TRBD2 (5 bases each). Per the germline V gene, CDR1 is SGHRS and CDR2 is YFSETQ. CDR3 length: 13 amino acids. V gave up 3 bases and J gave up 9 bases, with 15 bases separating them. This chain's CDR3 is CASSYGTKEAQYF. For the CDR3, the DNA is TGCGCCAGCAGCTATGGGACCAAGGAGGCCCAGTACTTC.

This clonotype was detected many times. The V and J genes are TRBV5-1 and TRBJ2-3; maybe TRBD1 (5 bases). Trimming took off 5 bases at V and 0 bases at J, with 13 bases between the two ends. Germline CDR1 is SGHRS and CDR2 is YFSETQ. This CDR3 contains 15 residues. The CDR3 coding sequence is TGCGCCAGCAGTTTGAGGCAGGGAAGCACAGATACGCAGTATTTT. Its protein product is CASSLRQGSTDTQYF.

This chain joins TRBV10-1 and TRBJ2-1, with 8 bases fitting TRBD1. The CDR3 has 17 residues. V trimming: 0 bases; J trimming: 6 bases; junction bases outside the gene matches: 10. Germline values: CDR1 WNHNN, CDR2 SYGVQD (reference sequence). The CDR3 DNA reads TGCGCCAGCAGTGAGTCCCTCGAGACAGGGGTCAGCAATGAGCAGTTCTTC. Protein product: CASSESLETGVSNEQFF.

This clonotype was recorded many times. This rearrangement joins TRBV4-1 to TRBJ1-2; D perhaps matches TRBD1 (5 bases). Trimming pared 0 bases from V and 3 bases from J, leaving 17 bases between. CDR3 size: 17 residues. The germline V gene has CDR1 MGHRA and CDR2 YSYEKL. The CDR3 region has the DNA TGCGCCAGCAGCCAAGACGGTGACGGGGCTAACGACTATGGCTACACCTTC. Translating gives CASSQDGDGANDYGYTF.

This clonotype was seen many times. The genes are TRBV20-1 and TRBJ1-2; 8 nucleotides match TRBD1. CDR3 length equals 11 residues. Germline CDR1 is DFQATT and CDR2 is SNEGSKA (reference sequence). The CDR3 region is CLTTGGYGYTF. The CDR3 coding sequence is TGCCTGACCACAGGGGGCTATGGCTACACCTTC.

This clonotype was seen ten or more times. The V call is TRBV3-1, the J call TRBJ1-1; 7 bases are a match to TRBD1. V lost 5 bases, J lost 1 base, and 16 bases stayed unmatched. This CDR3 contains 18 residues. The germline gives CDR1 LGHDT, CDR2 YNNKEL (reference sequence). The CDR3 DNA reads as TGTGCCAGCAGCTACTATCCGGGACAGCTAATAGAGAACACTGAAGCTTTCTTT. Translating it yields CASSYYPGQLIENTEAFF.

This clonotype appeared many times. The CDR3 nucleotides read TGTGCCAGCAGCTTATTATTGGGTGGGAATGAGCAGTTCTTC. Encoded protein: CASSLLLGGNEQFF. The chain carries TRBV11-2 and TRBJ2-1; D remains ambiguous. The CDR3 runs 14 residues. V shed 2 bases and J shed 7 bases, with 12 bases lying between them. Germline V gene sequence: CDR1 SGHAT, CDR2 FQNNGV.